This TCR beta chain was recorded in a study of lymphopenia after photon versus proton radiotherapy. General study points: Under photons, naive T cells and diversity fell while effector/memory populations rose.

Only in-frame clones appear in the TCRdb table, and some are missing; sequencing was by immunoSEQ multiplex PCR. The sample contains about 62,000 clones, roughly nine tenths of which appear only once. As to this clone: As yet, its antigen is unknown.

This CDR3 has 13 amino acids. The V gene's germline CDR1 is LNHDA and CDR2 SQIVND (reference sequence). The V end was cut by 5 bases, the J end by 3 bases, with 9 bases between. The chain joins TRBV19 to TRBJ2-3; D is uncertain. Sequences were derived from peripheral blood, sampled from a patient treated with proton-based radiotherapy. This clonotype originated in a man at least 80 years old with esophageal cancer. For the CDR3, the DNA is TGTGCCAGTAGTCGGATTGCTACAGATACGCAGTATTTT. Protein sequence: CASSRIATDTQYF.